This entry features one TCR beta chain sequence. The antigen is unknown. With 0 bases removed from V and 8 bases from J, the gap between germline ends came to 13 bases. CDR1 is GTSNPN, CDR2 SVGIG, per germline (reference sequence). This CDR3 spans 14 amino acids. The sample originates from a study of CD8+ T cells in alopecia areata. Overall study context: Treated patients received oral tofacitinib, 5 to 10 mg twice daily. Treatment with tofacitinib (6 to 18 months) was followed by 6 months off drug. Overall study findings and caveats: In scalp samples, resident alphabeta T cells of normal skin are also sequenced. Because one nonresponder was included, the link of baseline CD8+ expansion to response is considered uncertain.

Following extraction, RNA underwent reverse transcription to cDNA, which served as the sequencing template. Profiling relied on immunoSEQ multiplex PCR, and the TCRdb table lists in-frame clones only, not all of them. The table has more than 90,000 clones, roughly 55% seen once; the top ten hold approximately 12%. Treatment reported: oral pan-JAK inhibitor, 5-10 mg twice daily. Specimen: CD8+ T cells sorted from blood, collected at week 24, from a patient treated with tofacitinib. This chain joins TRBV30 and TRBJ1-4; tentative D call: TRBD1 (6 bases). This receptor was obtained from a human donor with alopecia areata. CDR3 sequence reads: CAWSVGGGKEKLFF. CDR3 in DNA: TGTGCCTGGAGTGTAGGGGGTGGGAAGGAAAAACTGTTTTTT.